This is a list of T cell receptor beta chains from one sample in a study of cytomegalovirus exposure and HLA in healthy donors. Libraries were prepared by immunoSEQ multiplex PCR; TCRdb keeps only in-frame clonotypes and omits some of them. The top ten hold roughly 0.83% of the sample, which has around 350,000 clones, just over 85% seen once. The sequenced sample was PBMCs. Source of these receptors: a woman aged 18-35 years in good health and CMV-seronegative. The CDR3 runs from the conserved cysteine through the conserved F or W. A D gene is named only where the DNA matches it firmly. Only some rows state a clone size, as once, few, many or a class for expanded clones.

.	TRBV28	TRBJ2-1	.	TGTGCCAGTTCACGCGGGACCCAGTTCTTC	CASSRGTQFF
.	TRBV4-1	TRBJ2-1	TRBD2	TGCGCCAGCAGCCGATTACTAGCGGGCCTACAATTCCCCTACAATGAGCAGTTCTTC	CASSRLLAGLQFPYNEQFF
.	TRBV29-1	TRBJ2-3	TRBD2	TGCAGCGTTCGGGGAGGAACTAGCGGGAGTACAGATACGCAGTATTTT	CSVRGGTSGSTDTQYF
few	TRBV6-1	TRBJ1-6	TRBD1	TGTGCCAGCAGTGCCCGGGACAGGGGGTATAGGACACCCCTCCACTTT	CASSARDRGYRTPLHF
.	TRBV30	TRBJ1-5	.	TGTGCCTGGAGTGTACTCACAGTCAATCAGCCCCAGCATTTT	CAWSVLTVNQPQHF
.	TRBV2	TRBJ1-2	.	TGTGCCAGAGGGGCCTTTGATGGCTACACCTTC	CARGAFDGYTF
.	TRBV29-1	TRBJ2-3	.	TGCAGCGTTGAGATTCGCGGCTACTTGCACACAGATACGCAGTATTTT	CSVEIRGYLHTDTQYF
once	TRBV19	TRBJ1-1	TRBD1	TGTGCCAGTACCTCTCGGACAGGGGAGAGCACTGAAGCTTTCTTT	CASTSRTGESTEAFF
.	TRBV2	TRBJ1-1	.	TGTGCCAGCGTGGGGCAGAGTAACACTGAAGCTTTCTTT	CASVGQSNTEAFF
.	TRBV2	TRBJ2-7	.	TGTGCCAGCAGTCAAGCTCGACGCGTCAGAGGGCACGAGCAGTACTTC	CASSQARRVRGHEQYF
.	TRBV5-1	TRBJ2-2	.	TGCGCCAGCAGCTGGGGGCTCACCGGGGAGCTGTTTTTT	CASSWGLTGELFF
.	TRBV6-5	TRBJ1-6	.	TGTGCCAGCAGTCCCAGTAATTCACCCCTCCACTTT	CASSPSNSPLHF
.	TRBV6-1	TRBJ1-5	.	TGTGCCAGCACCCGCCAAGGGGATAGCAATCAGCCCCAGCATTTT	CASTRQGDSNQPQHF
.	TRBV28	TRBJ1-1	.	TGTGCCAGCCGACCGAAGGGAGCGGGGTCGAACACTGAAGCTTTCTTT	CASRPKGAGSNTEAFF
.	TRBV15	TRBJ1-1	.	TGTGCCACCAGCAGAGTCGTCGGTGAAGCTTTCTTT	CATSRVVGEAFF
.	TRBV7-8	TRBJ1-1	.	TGTGCCAGCAGCGTGGGGGCAACGGGAACTGAAGCTTTCTTT	CASSVGATGTEAFF
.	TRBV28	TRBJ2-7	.	TGTGCCAGCAGTTTATTGGGACAACACTACGAGCAGTACTTC	CASSLLGQHYEQYF
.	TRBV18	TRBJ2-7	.	TGTGCCAGCTCACCACCTGGTTCAGGTACCTACGAGCAGTACTTC	CASSPPGSGTYEQYF
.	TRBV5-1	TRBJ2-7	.	TGCGCCAGCACACGGGATGGTGGGAGCGTTGAGCAGTACTTC	CASTRDGGSVEQYF
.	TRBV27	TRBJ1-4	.	TGTGCCAGCAGTCCTAGGACTGCGCCGGGACTGTTTTTT	CASSPRTAPGLFF
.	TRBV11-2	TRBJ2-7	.	TGTGCCAGCAGCTTGTCACAGGGTCTGGGAGAGCAGTACTTC	CASSLSQGLGEQYF
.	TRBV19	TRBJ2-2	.	TGTGCCAGTCGACAGGGAGGTGACACCGGGGAGCTGTTTTTT	CASRQGGDTGELFF
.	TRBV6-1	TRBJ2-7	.	TGTGCCAGCAGTGAATACGGGAACTCGTACGAGCAGTACTTC	CASSEYGNSYEQYF
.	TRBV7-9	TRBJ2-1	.	TGTGCCAGCAGCTTTCCATTGAGGTATGAGCAGTTCTTC	CASSFPLRYEQFF
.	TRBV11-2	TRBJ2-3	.	TGTGCCAGCAGCTTAGTCCGGGAGAGAACAGATACGCAGTATTTT	CASSLVRERTDTQYF
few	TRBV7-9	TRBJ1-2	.	TGTGCCAGCAGCTCGACCAGCGCTAACTATGGCTACACCTTC	CASSSTSANYGYTF
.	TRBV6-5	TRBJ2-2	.	TGTGCCAGCTCTCGGAGCTATGGGACCGGGGAGCTGTTTTTT	CASSRSYGTGELFF
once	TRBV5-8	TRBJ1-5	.	TGTGCCAGCAGCTTGCCAGGAGGGTCCAATCAGCCCCAGCATTTT	CASSLPGGSNQPQHF
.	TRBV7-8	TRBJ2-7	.	TGTGCCAGCAGCTTAGATCCGGGGACTTCCTACGAGCAGTACTTC	CASSLDPGTSYEQYF
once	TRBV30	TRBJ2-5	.	TGTGCCGGAGGTTGGTTCGGGGTCCAAGAGACCCAGTACTTC	CAGGWFGVQETQYF
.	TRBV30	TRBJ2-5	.	TGTGCCTGGAGTACCCACATCGCAGAGACCCAGTACTTC	CAWSTHIAETQYF
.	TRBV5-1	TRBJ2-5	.	TGCGCCAGCAGCTTTATAGTGAAAGAGACCCAGTACTTC	CASSFIVKETQYF
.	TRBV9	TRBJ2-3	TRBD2	TGTGCCAGCAGCGTGACTAGCGGGAGTTCGAATACGCAGTATTTT	CASSVTSGSSNTQYF
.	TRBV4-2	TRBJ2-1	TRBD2	TGTGCCAGCAGCCAAGATACTAGCGGAAGCTCCTACAATGAGCAGTTCTTC	CASSQDTSGSSYNEQFF
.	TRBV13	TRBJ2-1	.	TGTGCCAGCAGCTTAGGGACTACCTACAATGAGCAGTTCTTC	CASSLGTTYNEQFF
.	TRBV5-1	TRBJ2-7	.	TGCGCCAGCAGCCCCTTGGACAGAGACTACGAGCAGTACTTC	CASSPLDRDYEQYF
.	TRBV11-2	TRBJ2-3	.	TGTGCCAGCAGCCGGGACTTCCCTAGAGATACGCAGTATTTT	CASSRDFPRDTQYF
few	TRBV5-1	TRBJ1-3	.	TGCGCCAGCAGCCAGGGCAGCTCTGGAAACACCATATATTTT	CASSQGSSGNTIYF
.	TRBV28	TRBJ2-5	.	TGTGCCAGCAGTTTATACACAGGCCAAGAGACCCAGTACTTC	CASSLYTGQETQYF
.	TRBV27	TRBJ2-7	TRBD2	TGTGCCAGCAGTCGACGGGGGGCCTACGAGCAGTACTTC	CASSRRGAYEQYF
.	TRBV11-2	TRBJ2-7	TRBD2	TGTGCCAGCAGGCCTGGACTAGCGTTAACCTACGAGCAGTACTTC	CASRPGLALTYEQYF
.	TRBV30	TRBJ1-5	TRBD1	TGTGCCTGGAGTGTAGGGACAGGGGGCTTCGATCAGCCCCAGCATTTT	CAWSVGTGGFDQPQHF
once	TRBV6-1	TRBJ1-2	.	TGTGCCAGCAGTGAACTTCCGAGAGACTATGGCTACACCTTC	CASSELPRDYGYTF
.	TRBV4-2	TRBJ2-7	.	TGTGCCAGCAGCCAAGGGGTGATTGGGGCAGGCGAGCAGTACTTC	CASSQGVIGAGEQYF
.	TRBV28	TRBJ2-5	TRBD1	TGTGCCAGCAGTTTACCGCCCGGACAGGGAGAAGAGACCCAGTACTTC	CASSLPPGQGEETQYF
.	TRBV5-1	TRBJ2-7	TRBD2	TGCGCCAGCAGCTTGGATGGTCTAGCGGGCGACGAGCAGTACTTC	CASSLDGLAGDEQYF